This T cell receptor (beta chain) appears in the sequencing data of a study of PD-1 blockade in classical Hodgkin lymphoma. Study-level results: Baseline TCR diversity was reportedly lower in newly diagnosed patients than healthy donors. Prior to therapy, complete responders displayed diversity much like that of newly diagnosed patients. Possibly reflecting disease activity or prior therapy, repertoire differences have causes that remain undefined.

As for this clone: The antigen remains unidentified.

The CDR3 loop spans 15 amino acids. CDR1 is MNHNS, CDR2 SASEGT, per germline. The V gene end was trimmed by 6 bases and the J gene end by 1 base; junction bases not matched to a gene: 7. Here immunoSEQ multiplex PCR was the method, and the copy in TCRdb shows in-frame clones only, minus some. The sample holds 27,000 or so clones, 72% seen once. As for time point: cycle 4 day 1 (C4D1), after 5 to 7 weeks of nivolumab. Brentuximab vedotin exposure varied, and every patient relapsed after autologous stem cell transplantation. Responses achieved at best were complete response, partial response or progressive disease.

The chain links TRBV6-1 to TRBJ1-1; 8 nucleotides line up with TRBD1. The specimen comprised peripheral blood mononuclear cells (PBMCs), sampled before the fourth cycle of nivolumab. The source of this sequence is a human donor with classical Hodgkin lymphoma. The CDR3 coding sequence is TGTGCCAGCAGAGCATACAGGGGGGGGAACACTGAAGCTTTCTTT. As protein: CASRAYRGGNTEAFF.